Following are 4 T cell receptor beta chains from one sample sequenced in a study of vaccination effects on CD4 cells after COVID-19. Repertoires were generated with immunoSEQ multiplex PCR, while TCRdb's copy carries only in-frame clones and drops some. The sample includes approximately 70,000 clones, approximately 73% seen only once; the top ten take roughly 2.3%. Their antigens remain unidentified. Culturing for roughly 9 days preceded CD4+ T cell isolation. Of the BNT162b2 and mRNA-1273 vaccines, participants received two doses of one or the other. Sequenced here: CD4+ T cells from PBMCs cultured without peptide, sampled after COVID-19 vaccination. These receptor sequences come from a human donor who received a COVID-19 vaccine.

The chain recombines TRBV18 with TRBJ2-6, with D possibly matching TRBD2 (5 bases). The CDR3 contains 16 residues. Germline lookup yields CDR1 KGHSH and CDR2 LQKENI. V lost 6 bases, J lost 1 base, and 13 bases lay in between. CDR3 nucleotides: TGTGCCAGCTCTCCATCTAGCCGTTCTGGGGCCAACGTCCTGACTTTC. It codes for CASSPSSRSGANVLTF.

The chain carries TRBV18 and TRBJ2-1; weak D call: TRBD2 (5 bases). Trimming cost V 6 bases and J 4 bases, with 13 bases left between them. Germline assignment: CDR1 KGHSH and CDR2 LQKENI. The CDR3 consists of 14 residues. The CDR3 loop reads CASSDFLGYNEQFF. Here the CDR3 DNA reads TGTGCCAGCTCGGACTTTCTCGGTTACAATGAGCAGTTCTTC. The full variable domain, completed using reference TRBV18 and TRBJ2-1, is NAGVMQNPRHLVRRRGQEARLRCSPMKGHSHVYWYRQLPEEGLKFMVYLQKENIIDESGMPKERFSAEFPKEGPSILRIQQVVRGDSAAYFCASSDFLGYNEQFFGPGTRLTVL.

The rearrangement uses TRBV5-1 and TRBJ1-1; D remains unclear. CDR1 SGHRS and CDR2 YFSETQ come from the germline V gene. The CDR3 runs 13 residues. V lost 1 base, J lost 8 bases, and 12 bases lay in between. The CDR3 loop is CASSLYSGSEAFF. CDR3 nucleotides: TGCGCCAGCAGCTTGTATTCCGGCTCCGAAGCTTTCTTT.

The sample holds a few counts of this clone. The chain employs TRBV10-3 and TRBJ2-6; 8 bases line up with TRBD1. V dropped 3 bases and J dropped 3; count of bases not matched to a gene: 7. The CDR3 spans 17 residues. The germline V gene has CDR1 ENHRY and CDR2 SYGVKD. This chain's CDR3 is CAISDRQGAGGANVLTF. DNA for the CDR3: TGTGCCATCAGTGATAGGCAGGGGGCTGGTGGGGCCAACGTCCTGACTTTC.